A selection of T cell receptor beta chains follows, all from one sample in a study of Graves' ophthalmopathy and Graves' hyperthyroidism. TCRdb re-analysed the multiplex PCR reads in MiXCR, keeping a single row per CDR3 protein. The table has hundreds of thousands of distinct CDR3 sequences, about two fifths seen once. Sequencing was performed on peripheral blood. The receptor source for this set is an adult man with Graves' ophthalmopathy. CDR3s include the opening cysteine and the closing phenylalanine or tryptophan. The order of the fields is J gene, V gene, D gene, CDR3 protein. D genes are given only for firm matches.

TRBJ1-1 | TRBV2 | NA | CASSGFRGNTEAFF
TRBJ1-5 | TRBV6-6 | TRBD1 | CASTHRGQPQHF
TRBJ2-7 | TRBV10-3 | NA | CAISPSSLNSYEQYF
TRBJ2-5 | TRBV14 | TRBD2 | CASSQDTLAPQETQYF
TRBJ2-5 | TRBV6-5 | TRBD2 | CATRTSEETQYF
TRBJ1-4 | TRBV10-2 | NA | CASSVAVNRGTNEKLFF
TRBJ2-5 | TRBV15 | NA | CATSSGGAGQETQYF
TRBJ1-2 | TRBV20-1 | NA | CSAIDPNRGYTF
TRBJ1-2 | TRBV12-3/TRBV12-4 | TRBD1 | CASSPPGQQFYTF
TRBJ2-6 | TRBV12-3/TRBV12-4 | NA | CASTLGVSGANVLTF
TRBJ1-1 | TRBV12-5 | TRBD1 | CASGSTGGAPFF
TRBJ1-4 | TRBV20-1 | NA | CSARDQEKLFF
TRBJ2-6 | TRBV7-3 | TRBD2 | CASSSLAGGLVSGANVLTF
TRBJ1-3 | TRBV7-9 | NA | CASSREENTIYF
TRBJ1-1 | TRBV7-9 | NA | CASSHGRGVHTEAFF
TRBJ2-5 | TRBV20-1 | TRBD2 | CSASRLAGVSVGETQYF
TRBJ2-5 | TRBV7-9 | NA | CASNEGGVSRPPGETQYF
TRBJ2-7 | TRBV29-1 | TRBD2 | CSVAPQGGTYEQYF
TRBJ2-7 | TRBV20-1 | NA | CSAASIPELGEQYF
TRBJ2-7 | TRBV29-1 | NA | CSVGVSEYEQYF
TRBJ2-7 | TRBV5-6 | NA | CASSLKYEQYF
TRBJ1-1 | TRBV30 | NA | CAWGPRVSEAFF
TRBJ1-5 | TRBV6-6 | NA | CASSNSGPTLNQPQHF
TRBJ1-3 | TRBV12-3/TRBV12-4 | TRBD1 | CASSMTGGSGNTIYF
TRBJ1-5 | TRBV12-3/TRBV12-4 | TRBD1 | CASSFDPGTGDHQPQHF
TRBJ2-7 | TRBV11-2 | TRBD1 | CASSLQTGTGVHEQYF
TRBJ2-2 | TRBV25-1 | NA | CASSESFGAGELFF
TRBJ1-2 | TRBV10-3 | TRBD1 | CAISAGQSFYGYTF
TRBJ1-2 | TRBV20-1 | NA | CSARLGGYGYTF
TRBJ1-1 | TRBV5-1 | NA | CASSLDVKNTEAFF
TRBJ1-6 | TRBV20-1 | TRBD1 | CSARDLEGQGNSPLHF
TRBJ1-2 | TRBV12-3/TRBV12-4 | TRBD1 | CASTPGTGSPPNYGYTF
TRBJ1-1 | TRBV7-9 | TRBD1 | CASSQQGATYRAFF
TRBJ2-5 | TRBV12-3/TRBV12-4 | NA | CASSFGVGGSTETQYF
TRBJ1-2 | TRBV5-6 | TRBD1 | CASSLQGALFFTF
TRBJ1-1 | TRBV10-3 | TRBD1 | CAIRGDRGEAFF
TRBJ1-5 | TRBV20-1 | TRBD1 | CSARDDRGYNQPQHF
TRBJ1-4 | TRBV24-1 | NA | CATSDGLTEGVNEKLFF
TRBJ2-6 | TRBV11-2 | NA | CASPRGDGPGANVLTF
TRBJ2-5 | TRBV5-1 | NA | CASSGGRGGQETQYF
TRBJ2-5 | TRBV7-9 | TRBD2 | CASSPSGSSREQGLETQYF
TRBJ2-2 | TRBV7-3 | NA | CASSLVNFRATGELFF
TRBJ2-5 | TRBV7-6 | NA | CASSPLGTIETQYF
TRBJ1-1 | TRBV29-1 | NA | CSAKYMNTEAFF
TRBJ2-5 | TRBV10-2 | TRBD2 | CASSERTGGKETQYF
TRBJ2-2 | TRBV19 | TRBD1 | CASSILDRDTGELFF
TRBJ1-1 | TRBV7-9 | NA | CASSSQGSEAFF
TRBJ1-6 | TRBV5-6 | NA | CASSSSPGVNSPLHF
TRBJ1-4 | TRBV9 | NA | CASSVVGAEKLFF
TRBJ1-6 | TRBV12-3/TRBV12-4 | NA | CASTGWEGPYNSPLHF
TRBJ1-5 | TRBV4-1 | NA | CASGGWGSQPQHF
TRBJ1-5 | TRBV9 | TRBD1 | CASRGQGAETQHF
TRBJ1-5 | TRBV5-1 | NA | CASSPEGRISGDQPQHF
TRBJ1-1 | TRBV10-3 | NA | CASRPLGGGATEAFF
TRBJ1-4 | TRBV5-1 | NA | CASRTSDGANEKLFF